The 6 T cell receptor beta chains reported below all come from one sample, sequenced in a study of CXCR3-negative and CXCR3-positive naive CD8 T cells. The study's findings and limits: Researchers report that CXCR3-positive naive cells carry more hydrophobic TRB CDR3s than CXCR3-negative naive cells.

Which antigens these TCRs recognize remains unknown. TRB cDNA libraries were made by UMI-labeled 5' RACE. TCRdb re-called the 5' RACE reads; every CDR3 protein appears as one record, without DNA. Its table lists some 150,000 distinct CDR3 sequences. The sequenced sample was naive CXCR3+ CD8+ T cells from blood. Subset noted: CD45RO-CCR7+CD27+CD95- naive CD8+ T cells expressing CXCR3 (TNR3+). The origin of the receptors is a human donor in good health. Some clones in this sample may be carry-over from other donors' samples.

This chain links TRBV27 with TRBJ2-1; lacking DNA, the TRBD1 call made by TCRdb goes unchecked. This CDR3 is built from 18 residues. Germline-derived CDR1 and CDR2 are MNHEY and SMNVEV (reference sequence). CDR3: CASSLSFVGGGTYNEQFF.

V gene TRBV7-6 combines with J gene TRBJ2-1; absent DNA, TCRdb's TRBD1 call cannot be checked. This CDR3 comprises 15 residues. Germline CDR1 is SGHVS and CDR2 is FNYEAQ. The CDR3 reads CASSQGQGYLDEQFF.

The chain has TRBV12-3 or TRBV12-4 and TRBJ2-5. The CDR3 length is 14 residues. Here the CDR3 reads CASSLWRVQETQYF.

The chain couples TRBV20-1 to TRBJ1-1; lacking DNA, the TRBD1 call made by TCRdb goes unchecked. Germline lookup yields CDR1 DFQATT and CDR2 SNEGSKA (reference sequence). This CDR3 has 14 amino acids. The CDR3 loop is CSARAGGFYTEAFF.

The gene calls are TRBV7-6 and TRBJ1-5. Germline assignment: CDR1 SGHVS and CDR2 FNYEAQ. This CDR3 spans 13 amino acids. The CDR3 sequence is CASSSSDNQPQHF.

The chain combines TRBV7-9 with TRBJ2-1. Germline V gene sequence: CDR1 SEHNR, CDR2 FQNEAQ (reference sequence). CDR3 length: 15 residues. The CDR3 loop reads CASSNVLGSYNEQFF. Complete variable domain (other parts from reference TRBV7-9 and TRBJ2-1): DTGVSQNPRHKITKRGQNVTFRCDPISEHNRLYWYRQTLGQGPEFLTYFQNEAQLEKSRLLSDRFSAERPKGSFSTLEIQRTEQGDSAMYLCASSNVLGSYNEQFFGPGTRLTVL.